The 10 T cell receptor beta chains in this list originate from one sample, sequenced in a study of response to subunit inactivated influenza vaccine. TCRdb analysed the RT-PCR reads with MiXCR anew, one entry per CDR3 protein. The data show about 700,000 distinct CDR3 sequences, with around 13% seen just once and 5.5% to 7% held by the top ten. Sequences were derived from PBMCs from blood, sampled 14 to 15 days before vaccination. These receptors originate from a man aged 45-60 years who received an inactivated influenza vaccine.

V is TRBV28 and J is TRBJ1-1, with 7 positions matching TRBD1. In germline, CDR1 is MDHEN, CDR2 SYDVKM. This CDR3 region has 13 residues. J lost 4 bases, V lost 6 bases, and 5 bases had no gene match. CDR3 DNA sequence: TGTGCCAGCAGGAAACAGGGGCTCACTGAAGCTTTCTTT. This gives the protein CASRKQGLTEAFF. Looking up the rest from reference TRBV28 and TRBJ1-1 gives the full variable domain: DVKVTQSSRYLVKRTGEKVFLECVQDMDHENMFWYRQDPGLGLRLIYFSYDVKMKEKGDIPEGYSVSREKKERFSLILESASTNQTSMYLCASRKQGLTEAFFGQGTRLTVV.

Many counts were recorded for this clonotype. This rearrangement joins TRBV7-2 to TRBJ2-1, with D possibly TRBD2 on 5 matching bases. The germline gives CDR1 SGHTA, CDR2 FQGNSA. With 5 bases removed from V and 1 base from J, the gap between germline ends came to 18 bases. The CDR3 sequence is 17 residues long. The CDR3 sequence: CASSNKHGGISYNEQFF. DNA of the CDR3: TGTGCCAGCAGCAATAAACATGGAGGTATTTCCTACAATGAGCAGTTCTTC.

V is TRBV3-1 and J is TRBJ2-2; D unresolved. The CDR3 loop spans 14 amino acids. V was pared by 0 bases and J by 1 base, with 3 bases between. Germline loops: CDR1 LGHDT, CDR2 YNNKEL (reference sequence). The CDR3 sequence is CASSQELNTGELFF. As DNA, the CDR3 is TGTGCCAGCAGCCAAGAGCTGAACACCGGGGAGCTGTTTTTT.

The chain couples TRBV20-1 to TRBJ2-7; 9 bases map to TRBD2. With V trimmed by 1 base and J by 1 base, 2 bases remained unmatched. The germline V gene encodes CDR1 DFQATT and CDR2 SNEGSKA (reference sequence). The length of the CDR3 is 14 residues. The CDR3 coding sequence is TGCAGTGCTAGAGGCGGGAGGGGTTCCTACGAGCAGTACTTC. Amino acid sequence: CSARGGRGSYEQYF.

The chain is built from TRBV4-1 and TRBJ2-7, with 12 nucleotides matching TRBD2. The CDR3 sequence is 18 residues long. The ends lost 0 bases at V and 4 bases at J; junction bases unmatched: 10. Germline V CDR1 and CDR2: MGHRA, YSYEKL. The CDR3 nucleotides read TGCGCCAGCAGCCAAGATTTGGCTAGCGGGGGGGCCTCGTACGAGCAGTACTTC. Amino acid sequence: CASSQDLASGGASYEQYF.

This clonotype was found a few times. The chain uses TRBV6-1 and TRBJ2-3; D might be TRBD1 (6 bases). Germline V lookup: CDR1 MNHNS, CDR2 SASEGT. The CDR3 has 13 residues. The ends were cut back, 5 bases at V and 8 bases at J, with 14 bases in the middle. The CDR3 DNA is TGTGCCAGCAGTCTAAGGGGGTCGGTTACGCAGTATTTT. Translation: CASSLRGSVTQYF.

This clonotype was recorded at least ten times. The chain joins TRBV29-1 to TRBJ2-4; D is unclear. The CDR3 runs to 13 residues. V shed 3 bases and J shed 5 bases, with 11 bases lying between them. Germline V CDR1 and CDR2: SQVTM, ANQGSEA. CDR3 in DNA: TGCAGCGTTGAGACGGACGGCGAAAACATTCAGTACTTC. Residues: CSVETDGENIQYF. Combining the CDR3 with reference TRBV29-1 and TRBJ2-4 gives the whole variable domain SAVISQKPSRDICQRGTSLTIQCQVDSQVTMMFWYRQQPGQSLTLIATANQGSEATYESGFVIDKFPISRPNLTFSTLTVSNMSPEDSSIYLCSVETDGENIQYFGAGTRLSVL.

The chain has TRBV29-1 and TRBJ1-1; D not certain. Trimming took off 4 bases at V and 4 bases at J, with 16 bases between the two ends. CDR3 length: 14 amino acids. Looked up from germline, CDR1 is SQVTM and CDR2 is ANQGSEA. CDR3 coding DNA: TGCAGCGTTGGCTTTCCCCCGCCGGGCACTGAAGCTTTCTTT. As protein: CSVGFPPPGTEAFF.

The chain carries TRBV29-1 and TRBJ2-2; a weak D match, TRBD1 (5 bases). The V and J ends lost 4 bases and 5 bases respectively, with 8 bases between them. The CDR3 is 12 amino acids. Germline V lookup: CDR1 SQVTM, CDR2 ANQGSEA. This CDR3 reads CSVGAGTGELFF. CDR3 nucleotide sequence: TGCAGCGTTGGCGCAGGGACCGGGGAGCTGTTTTTT.

The chain employs TRBV29-1 and TRBJ2-5; tentative D call: TRBD1 (6 bases). Trimming removed 7 bases from V and 3 bases from J, with 12 bases in between. The CDR3 runs 12 residues. Germline CDR1 reads SQVTM; CDR2 reads ANQGSEA. Written as DNA, the CDR3 is TGCAGCGCACACCCAGGGGAAGAGACCCAGTACTTC. Translation gives CSAHPGEETQYF.